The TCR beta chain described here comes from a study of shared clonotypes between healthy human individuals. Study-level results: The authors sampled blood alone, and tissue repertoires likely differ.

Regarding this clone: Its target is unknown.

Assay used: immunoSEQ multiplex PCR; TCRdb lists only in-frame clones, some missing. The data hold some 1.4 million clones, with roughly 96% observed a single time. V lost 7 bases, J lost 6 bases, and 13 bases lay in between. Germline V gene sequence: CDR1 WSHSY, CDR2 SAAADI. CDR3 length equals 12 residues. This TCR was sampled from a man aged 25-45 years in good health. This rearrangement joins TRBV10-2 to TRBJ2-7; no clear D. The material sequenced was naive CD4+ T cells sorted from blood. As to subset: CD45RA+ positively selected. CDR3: CASTPSSGEQYF. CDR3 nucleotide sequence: TGCGCCAGCACTCCTTCCTCCGGCGAGCAGTACTTC.